What follows are 21 T cell receptor beta chains derived from one specimen sequenced in a study of T-cell memory formation after mild COVID-19. TCRdb re-analysed the 5' RACE reads in MiXCR, keeping a single row per CDR3 protein. The data show about 190,000 distinct CDR3 sequences, with approximately 20% seen just once and roughly 2.6% held by the top ten. Sequenced material: PBMCs or a T cell subset sorted from them (not recorded which). The origin of the receptors is an adult woman who had mild COVID-19 (a few samples of this study predate the infection). Cell type and time point are not known.

The J gene is TRBJ1-3, the V gene TRBV12-3 or TRBV12-4; D call uncertain. Trimming pared 3 bases from V and 2 bases from J, leaving 14 bases between. CDR3 length: 16 amino acids. CDR3 nucleotide sequence: TGTGCCAGCAGTTTTAGGTATCGTGCTCCTGGAAACACCATATATTTT. This sequence encodes CASSFRYRAPGNTIYF.

The chain uses TRBV4-2 and TRBJ2-3; TRBD2 might be the D (5 bases). CDR1 and CDR2 (germline): LGHNA, YNFKEQ. The V and J ends lost 0 bases and 0 bases respectively, with 16 bases between them. The CDR3 extends over 18 amino acids. CDR3 bases: TGTGCCAGCAGCCAAGAAAGTTTCACGGGAACTAGCACAGATACGCAGTATTTT. It is translated as CASSQESFTGTSTDTQYF.

V is TRBV20-1 and J is TRBJ2-3; 8 bases agree with TRBD1. Trimming removed 3 bases from V and 4 bases from J; junction bases left unmatched: 15. This CDR3 region has 17 residues. Germline CDR1 is DFQATT and CDR2 is SNEGSKA (reference sequence). CDR3 protein: CSARISDRDRWSDTQYF. The CDR3 DNA is TGCAGTGCTAGGATATCAGACCGGGACAGGTGGTCAGATACGCAGTATTTT.

V usage is TRBV7-8 and J usage is TRBJ1-5; no firm D call. V shed 5 bases and J shed 1 base, with 21 bases lying between them. Germline V gene data show CDR1 as SGHVS and CDR2 as FQNEAQ. The CDR3 spans 18 residues. The CDR3 DNA sequence: TGTGCCAGCAGCCGGGTTCCCGGGTCACTTCTGAGCAATCAGCCCCAGCATTTT. Translation gives CASSRVPGSLLSNQPQHF.

This clonotype has a handful of counts. V usage is TRBV7-9 and J usage is TRBJ2-7; D gene ambiguous. The V end was cut by 1 base, the J end by 3 bases, with 7 bases between. Per germline, CDR1 SEHNR and CDR2 FQNEAQ (reference sequence). This CDR3 has 13 residues. CDR3 in DNA: TGTGCCAGCAGCTTAGTCGACGGCTACGAGCAGTACTTC. As protein: CASSLVDGYEQYF.

The chain carries TRBV20-1 and TRBJ2-5; 10 nucleotides match TRBD1. CDR1 DFQATT and CDR2 SNEGSKA come from the germline V gene (reference sequence). Trimming removed 4 bases from V and 2 bases from J; junction bases left unmatched: 16. There are 18 residues in the CDR3. The CDR3, as DNA: TGCAGTGCTATCACCTACCGGGGACAGGGGTGGATTCAAGAGACCCAGTACTTC. This encodes CSAITYRGQGWIQETQYF.

This clonotype turned up a few times. The V gene is TRBV29-1, the J gene TRBJ2-7; D unclear. The CDR3 extends over 14 amino acids. Per the germline V gene, CDR1 is SQVTM and CDR2 is ANQGSEA. V was cut by 6 bases and J by 1 base, with 16 bases left in between. CDR3 loop: CSVATRTESYEQYF. CDR3 DNA: TGCAGCGTGGCGACGAGGACGGAATCCTACGAGCAGTACTTC.

The chain carries TRBV10-3 and TRBJ2-7, with TRBD1 matching 12 bases. V was pared by 10 bases and J by 4 bases, with 5 bases of the junction left unmatched. The germline CDR1 and CDR2 sequences are ENHRY and SYGVKD. The CDR3 runs to 13 residues. The CDR3 here is CATLGQGAYEQYF. The CDR3 nucleotides are TGTGCCACCCTGGGACAGGGGGCGTACGAGCAGTACTTC.

This clonotype is categorized as medium-sized. The chain carries TRBV5-6 and TRBJ2-5; the match to TRBD1 covers 8 bases. The germline gives CDR1 SGHDT, CDR2 YYEEEE. The CDR3 spans 13 residues. Losses at the gene ends were 4 bases for V and 5 bases for J; bases not matched to a gene: 4. CDR3 sequence: CASSAQGVETQYF. In nucleotides, the CDR3 is TGTGCCAGCAGCGCACAGGGGGTCGAGACCCAGTACTTC.

This sequence joins TRBV2 and TRBJ2-2; D may correspond to TRBD1 or TRBD2 (6 bases each). The V end lost 6 bases, the J end lost 6 bases, and 17 bases lay between the germline ends. The CDR3 runs 15 residues. CDR1 is SNHLY, CDR2 FYNNEI, per germline. The CDR3 DNA sequence: TGTGCCAGCAGGCTAGATTCGGGGGCGGCCGGGGAGCTGTTTTTT. It codes for CASRLDSGAAGELFF.

Many counts were recorded for this clonotype. The chain joins TRBV5-1 to TRBJ2-7, with a possible D match to TRBD1 (6 bases). V dropped 4 bases and J dropped 3 bases, with 17 bases sitting between them. The V gene's germline CDR1 is SGHRS and CDR2 YFSETQ. The CDR3 covers 15 residues. The CDR3, as DNA: TGCGCCAGCAGCAAGGATGGGACAAGTCGCTACGAGCAGTACTTC. It translates to CASSKDGTSRYEQYF.

The genes are TRBV5-1 and TRBJ2-7, with TRBD1 identical over 7 bases. The CDR3 runs 15 residues. Germline V lookup: CDR1 SGHRS, CDR2 YFSETQ. Trimming cost V 4 bases and J 0 bases; bases outside gene matches: 7. CDR3 sequence reads: CASSLDRMSSYEQYF. DNA of the CDR3: TGCGCCAGCAGCCTGGACAGGATGAGCTCCTACGAGCAGTACTTC.

This clonotype occurred a few times. The chain has TRBV7-9 and TRBJ2-3; 8 bases are a match to TRBD2. CDR1 and CDR2 (germline): SEHNR, FQNEAQ (reference sequence). This CDR3 is built from 13 residues. J gave up 0 bases and V 10 bases, and 3 bases lay outside the gene matches. The CDR3 bases are TGTGCCACGGTAGCGGGGAGCACAGATACGCAGTATTTT. Translating gives CATVAGSTDTQYF.

There are many counts of this clonotype. V and J are TRBV7-2 and TRBJ2-3; D gene ambiguous. The CDR3 has 14 amino acids. The germline V gene encodes CDR1 SGHTA and CDR2 FQGNSA. Trimming left V 2 bases short and J 3 bases short, with 9 bases between. The CDR3 spells CASSLLGWTDTQYF. The DNA for the CDR3 is TGTGCCAGCAGCTTACTCGGCTGGACAGATACGCAGTATTTT.

The CDR3 loop reads CASSREGGRRETQYF. The DNA of the CDR3 is TGTGCCAGCAGCCGAGAGGGGGGCCGGCGGGAGACCCAGTACTTC. V and J are TRBV7-2 and TRBJ2-5; possibly TRBD1 or TRBD2 for D (6 bases each). Germline loops: CDR1 SGHTA, CDR2 FQGNSA. The V end lost 5 bases, the J end lost 5 bases, and 18 bases lay between the germline ends. The CDR3 has 15 residues.

The J gene is TRBJ1-1, the V gene TRBV18; 7 bases map to TRBD1. This CDR3 has 15 amino acids. CDR1 and CDR2 (germline): KGHSH, LQKENI. V was pared by 5 bases and J by 0 bases, with 6 bases of the junction left unmatched. CDR3 region: CASSRDSAMNTEAFF. CDR3 sequence (DNA): TGTGCCAGCTCAAGGGACAGCGCTATGAACACTGAAGCTTTCTTT.

This sequence joins TRBV20-1 and TRBJ1-4, with D possibly TRBD1 on 5 matching bases. The CDR3 has 13 residues. Germline V gene lookup returns CDR1 DFQATT and CDR2 SNEGSKA (reference sequence). V was clipped by 3 bases and J by 8 bases, with 13 bases between them. The CDR3 nucleotides are TGCAGTGCTAGCTCAGGGTTCCGGGAAAAACTGTTTTTT. Its protein is CSASSGFREKLFF.

The V gene is TRBV11-2, the J gene TRBJ2-5; D possibly uses TRBD1 or TRBD2 (5 bases each). Germline-derived CDR1 and CDR2 are SGHAT and FQNNGV. V lost 7 bases to trimming and J lost 6 bases, with 21 bases between them. The CDR3 contains 15 residues. CDR3 DNA: TGTGCCAGCAAAAAAAACCGGGGCCCTCTGCAGACCCAGTACTTC. Translating it yields CASKKNRGPLQTQYF.

This chain joins TRBV3-1 and TRBJ2-3; the D gene is possibly TRBD1 (5 bases). Trimming pared 0 bases from V and 11 bases from J, leaving 15 bases between. Per germline, CDR1 LGHDT and CDR2 YNNKEL (reference sequence). The CDR3 contains 14 residues. The CDR3 region is CASSQEGTGPLQYF. In nucleotides, the CDR3 is TGTGCCAGCAGCCAAGAGGGTACAGGTCCTTTGCAGTATTTT.

This clonotype was seen more than once but under ten times. The chain uses TRBV7-8 and TRBJ2-3; TRBD2 agrees at 9 bases. V trimming: 6 bases; J trimming: 1 base; junction bases outside the gene matches: 5. The CDR3 runs to 15 residues. From germline, CDR1 is SGHVS and CDR2 FQNEAQ. CDR3 residues: CASRYSGSGTDTQYF. DNA for the CDR3: TGTGCCAGCAGGTATAGCGGGAGTGGCACAGATACGCAGTATTTT.

This rearrangement joins TRBV18 to TRBJ1-5; 8 bases fit TRBD1. There are 14 residues in the CDR3. The germline V gene has CDR1 KGHSH and CDR2 LQKENI. After removal of 3 bases from V and 7 bases from J, the junction contained 5 bases not matched to a gene. The CDR3 DNA reads TGTGCCAGCTCACCCCAGGGGGCCGGACAGCCCCAGCATTTT. Translating it yields CASSPQGAGQPQHF. The full variable domain, completed using reference TRBV18 and TRBJ1-5, is NAGVMQNPRHLVRRRGQEARLRCSPMKGHSHVYWYRQLPEEGLKFMVYLQKENIIDESGMPKERFSAEFPKEGPSILRIQQVVRGDSAAYFCASSPQGAGQPQHFGDGTRLSIL.